This T cell receptor beta chain was profiled in a study of blood T cell repertoires in COVID-19. Turning to the study itself: Acute-phase and convalescent COVID-19 samples originated in the United States, Italy and Spain. T cells, B-cell-depleted T cells, or PBMCs provided the cDNA or gDNA that served as material.

Per the germline V gene, CDR1 is MNHNS and CDR2 is SASEGT. V was pared by 2 bases and J by 3 bases, with 4 bases of the junction left unmatched. CDR3 length: 14 residues. Authors' methods: Quantification of nucleated cells was approximated via reference gene primer amplification. Assay: immunoSEQ multiplex PCR; the TCRdb copy retains only in-frame clones and omits some. V, J and clone size are those of that table, while D and trimming were read from the DNA. The repertoire holds roughly 140,000 clones, with around 82% as singletons. Sequencing used peripheral blood. This rearrangement joins TRBV6-1 to TRBJ2-7; 7 bases are shared with TRBD1. This clonotype was obtained from a man aged 60 to 75 with active or convalescent COVID-19. The CDR3 DNA reads TGTGCCAGCAGTGAACAGGGGGTATTCTACGAGCAGTACTTC. It codes for CASSEQGVFYEQYF.